This entry describes one T cell receptor (beta chain). Its antigen remains unknown. This record belongs to a study of tissue T cells after allogeneic stem cell transplantation. From germline, CDR1 is MNHEY and CDR2 SVGAGI. V was shortened by 0 bases and J by 5 bases, with 16 bases between the two germline ends. The CDR3 length is 16 residues. Retrospectively chosen non-transplant comparators had other cancers and at least five gastrointestinal samples, without known gastrointestinal disease. Autopsy tissues spanned esophagus to rectum, liver, skin, and lymphoid organs including spleen. Study conclusions and caveats: Only a limited share of tissue TCRs appeared in blood or spleen.

Only in-frame clones appear in the TCRdb table, and some are missing; sequencing was by immunoSEQ multiplex PCR. The top ten hold approximately 15% of the sample, which has 9,500 to 15,000 clones, 70% seen once. V and J are TRBV6-5 and TRBJ1-2, with D maybe TRBD1 (6 bases). The source was tissue from the right colon, collected at autopsy. This TCR derives from a woman aged 18-49 years with breast cancer. CDR3 nucleotides: TGTGCCAGCAGTTACTCGATAGGGGACACGGTTTATGGCTACACCTTC. This translates into CASSYSIGDTVYGYTF.